A single sample gave rise to the 15 T cell receptor beta chains below, sequenced in a study of long-term antiretroviral therapy in people with HIV. Runs used v3.0 of the immunoSEQ assay and were done at survey level. The table came from immunoSEQ multiplex PCR; TCRdb's copy has only in-frame clones and leaves some out. The table lists approximately 23,000 clones, about 88% of them singletons, with around 4.7% in the top ten. Here the sequenced sample was unsorted PBMCs, taken 2.7 years after starting antiretroviral therapy. These receptors all stem from a man aged 40-50 years with HIV.

The chain is built from TRBV4-1 and TRBJ1-2; the D gene is possibly TRBD1 (6 bases). The CDR3 has 16 amino acids. With 0 bases removed from V and 0 bases from J, the gap between germline ends came to 11 bases. Germline values: CDR1 MGHRA, CDR2 YSYEKL. The DNA for the CDR3 is TGCGCCAGCAGCCAAGACCGGGACACTTCTAACTATGGCTACACCTTC. Its translation is CASSQDRDTSNYGYTF.

The chain recombines TRBV14 with TRBJ2-5; 8 bases map to TRBD1. Germline V lookup: CDR1 SGHDN, CDR2 FVKESK. The CDR3 extends over 15 amino acids. With 0 bases clipped from V and 6 bases from J, the junction kept 6 bases outside the gene matches. CDR3 region: CASSQDGRGLKTQYF. In nucleotides, the CDR3 is TGTGCCAGCAGCCAAGATGGCAGGGGGCTAAAGACCCAGTACTTC.

This clone has a handful of counts. The chain combines TRBV7-2 with TRBJ1-2; D ambiguous. From germline, CDR1 is SGHTA and CDR2 FQGNSA. V lost 1 base to trimming and J lost 5 bases, with 5 bases between them. The CDR3 spans 12 residues. The CDR3: CASSLGPYGYTF. DNA for the CDR3: TGTGCCAGCAGCTTAGGTCCTTATGGCTACACCTTC.

The chain recombines TRBV19 with TRBJ2-5, with 10 nucleotides matching TRBD2. Germline loops: CDR1 LNHDA, CDR2 SQIVND (reference sequence). The CDR3 covers 15 residues. After removal of 2 bases from V and 5 bases from J, the junction contained 5 bases not matched to a gene. CDR3 sequence (DNA): TGTGCCAGTAGTATACCTAGCGGGGGATCCGAGACCCAGTACTTC. It specifies CASSIPSGGSETQYF. Combining the CDR3 with reference TRBV19 and TRBJ2-5 gives the whole variable domain DGGITQSPKYLFRKEGQNVTLSCEQNLNHDAMYWYRQDPGQGLRLIYYSQIVNDFQKGDIAEGYSVSREKKESFPLTVTSAQKNPTAFYLCASSIPSGGSETQYFGPGTRLLVL.

The chain recombines TRBV27 with TRBJ2-5; D gene unclear. V lost 2 bases, J lost 1 base, and 11 bases lay in between. The CDR3 sequence is 15 residues long. The germline V gene encodes CDR1 MNHEY and CDR2 SMNVEV (reference sequence). CDR3 protein: CASSLSRNPQETQYF. The CDR3 DNA sequence: TGTGCCAGCAGTTTAAGCAGAAACCCCCAAGAGACCCAGTACTTC.

The chain is built from TRBV28 and TRBJ1-4; D remains ambiguous. Trimming took 7 bases from V and 3 from J, leaving 12 bases between them. This CDR3 spans 14 amino acids. Germline V gives CDR1 MDHEN, CDR2 SYDVKM. CDR3: CASTLKGSNEKLFF. Here the CDR3 DNA reads TGTGCCAGCACCCTTAAGGGCTCTAATGAAAAACTGTTTTTT.

As regards this clone: Relative to the germline gene, one junction end is altered; a read error may explain this. This chain connects TRBV2 to TRBJ1-4; D is possibly TRBD1 (6 bases). CDR1 SNHLY and CDR2 FYNNEI come from the germline V gene. The CDR3 is made up of 14 amino acids. The CDR3 sequence is CSSGLTGRDEKLFF. CDR3 nucleotide sequence: TGTTCCAGTGGCCTTACAGGGAGGGATGAAAAACTGTTTTTT.

The gene calls are TRBV6-5 and TRBJ2-3, with 7 bases that match TRBD1. The CDR3 covers 14 residues. With 2 bases clipped from V and 4 bases from J, the junction kept 3 bases outside the gene matches. Germline CDR1 reads MNHEY; CDR2 reads SVGAGI. The CDR3 nucleotides are TGTGCCAGCAGTTACCACAGGGGTGCAGATACGCAGTATTTT. It codes for CASSYHRGADTQYF.

This chain links TRBV4-1 with TRBJ2-6; D unresolved. Germline loops: CDR1 MGHRA, CDR2 YSYEKL. The CDR3 has 15 residues. V was shortened by 2 bases and J by 3 bases, with 8 bases between the two germline ends. The CDR3 loop reads CASSQSPLGANVLTF. CDR3 sequence (DNA): TGCGCCAGCAGCCAAAGCCCCCTTGGGGCCAACGTCCTGACTTTC.

This chain joins TRBV7-8 and TRBJ1-6, with a weak D call TRBD1 (6 bases). Trimming took off 4 bases at V and 5 bases at J, with 12 bases between the two ends. Germline lookup yields CDR1 SGHVS and CDR2 FQNEAQ. CDR3 length: 15 residues. CDR3 nucleotide sequence: TGTGCCAGCAGCTCGGGGGGGGCTGATAATTCACCCCTCCACTTT. It codes for CASSSGGADNSPLHF.

V and J are TRBV5-4 and TRBJ2-1; D possibly uses TRBD1 or TRBD2 (5 bases each). The CDR3 consists of 15 residues. V lost 4 bases to trimming and J lost 5 bases, with 16 bases between them. Germline V gene sequence: CDR1 SGHNT, CDR2 YYREEE (reference sequence). In DNA form, the CDR3 reads TGTGCCAGCAGCCGAACGGGGACCAGGGACAATGAGCAGTTCTTC. As protein: CASSRTGTRDNEQFF.

V and J are TRBV27 and TRBJ1-3, with D tentatively TRBD1 (6 bases). Germline CDR1 is MNHEY and CDR2 is SMNVEV (reference sequence). This CDR3 is 16 amino acids long. V gave up 8 bases and J gave up 0 bases, with 17 bases separating them. The CDR3 here is CASQERGPRSGNTIYF. The DNA of the CDR3 is TGTGCCAGCCAAGAGCGGGGGCCACGCTCTGGAAACACCATATATTTT.

The chain has TRBV9 and TRBJ1-6; tentative D call: TRBD1 (5 bases). From germline, CDR1 is SGDLS and CDR2 YYNGEE. This CDR3 spans 12 amino acids. V was shortened by 2 bases and J by 10 bases, with 7 bases between the two germline ends. The CDR3 region is CASSVGGSPLHF. The CDR3, as DNA: TGTGCCAGCAGCGTGGGGGGGTCACCCCTCCACTTT.

V is TRBV2 and J is TRBJ2-7, with D possibly TRBD2 on 6 matching bases. V lost 8 bases, J lost 0 bases, and 14 bases lay in between. This CDR3 region has 14 residues. From germline, CDR1 is SNHLY and CDR2 FYNNEI. CDR3 amino acids: CASGPGTLSYEQYF. CDR3 in DNA: TGTGCCAGCGGTCCCGGGACTCTCTCCTACGAGCAGTACTTC.

The chain recombines TRBV18 with TRBJ2-7, with D unclear. Germline-derived CDR1 and CDR2 are KGHSH and LQKENI. This CDR3 has 14 amino acids. V was pared by 0 bases and J by 3 bases, with 9 bases between. CDR3 DNA sequence: TGTGCCAGCTCACCACCAATAGGCAGCTACGAGCAGTACTTC. Residues: CASSPPIGSYEQYF.